Listed below are T cell receptor beta chains from one sample, sequenced in a study of blood T cell repertoires in COVID-19. Using immunoSEQ multiplex PCR, the repertoire was profiled, and TCRdb retains in-frame clones only, with some absent. The data contain 150,000 to 200,000 clones, roughly four fifths of them seen just once; the ten biggest clones take up approximately 9.9%. Material: PBMCs or T cells enriched from blood (not recorded which). These TCRs come from a man aged 50 to 59 who had recovered from COVID-19. Both conserved end residues are part of each CDR3.

V,J,CDR3
TRBV6-5,TRBJ2-2,CASRTPGTGELFF
TRBV3-1/TRBV3-2,TRBJ2-3,CASSKLAGGREDTQYF
TRBV2,TRBJ2-3,CASSRTSGATDTQYF
TRBV6-5,TRBJ2-5,CASSKQSRGSDTQYF
TRBV6-5,TRBJ1-1,CASSRTGQRGEAFF
TRBV28,TRBJ2-3,CASSFSGTSGIQSTDTQYF
TRBV7-2,TRBJ1-5,CASSRQGNQPQHF
TRBV23-1,TRBJ1-5,CASSQTGTGGHQPQHF
TRBV10-3,TRBJ1-1,CATADSLGNTEAFF
TRBV3-1/TRBV3-2,TRBJ1-2,CASSRRDRGLRHGYTF
TRBV14,TRBJ1-6,CASSRGTDYNSPLHF
TRBV28,TRBJ1-1,CASSKTAGTEAFF
TRBV6-1,TRBJ2-7,CASSDRVTYEQYF
TRBV5-6,TRBJ1-2,CASTTTTGTGFGYTF
TRBV6-1,TRBJ2-5,CASSESLGRGGLETQYF
TRBV29-1,TRBJ1-4,CSVGGVNEKLFF
TRBV2,TRBJ1-5,CASSAQTGGNQPQHF
TRBV30,TRBJ1-5,CAWSRQRLGGDQPQHF
TRBV6-5,TRBJ2-7,CASRSAGTGDEQYF
TRBV6-5,TRBJ1-1,CASRSGHSVNTEAFF
TRBV24-1,TRBJ1-4,CATSEGLGEKLFF
TRBV11-2,TRBJ2-5,CASSFSPGGGETQYF
TRBV9,TRBJ2-2,CASSNSGDSYAGELFF
TRBV6-5,TRBJ1-2,CASSYSKRGQSYTF
TRBV28,TRBJ2-1,CASSLRDRVKNEQFF
TRBV27,TRBJ2-3,CASSSLTGEWSDTQYF
TRBV10-3,TRBJ1-5,CAIRGTGAFNQPQHF
TRBV5-1,TRBJ1-4,CASSFENSEKLFF
TRBV7-8,TRBJ2-3,CASSLSPRTSGRTDTQYF
TRBV28,TRBJ1-2,CASSYRGRGYTF
TRBV5-5,TRBJ1-2,CASSPIQAGKNGYTF
TRBV3-1/TRBV3-2,TRBJ2-7,CASSQGNRGRNGQYF
TRBV28,TRBJ1-5,CASSSPLGTGFSLSNQPQHF
TRBV29-1,TRBJ1-1,CSVLMSDTEAFF
TRBV7-9,TRBJ2-7,CASSLAGTASYEQYF
TRBV9,TRBJ2-7,CASSVGSSSYEQYF
TRBV28,TRBJ2-7,CATRTGASYEQYF
TRBV13,TRBJ2-3,CASSLRGTSTDTQYF
TRBV18,TRBJ1-1,CASSSDISIQNTEAFF
TRBV5-1,TRBJ2-7,CASRADIYSYEQYF
TRBV27,TRBJ1-5,CASRLHQNSNQPQHF
TRBV5-8,TRBJ2-3,CASSHRDSRDTQYF
TRBV5-1,TRBJ2-7,CASSLVLAYEQYF
TRBV5-4,TRBJ2-3,CASSFSGTVTDTQYF
TRBV10-3,TRBJ1-5,CAISESTGGSNQPQHF
TRBV6-5,TRBJ1-4,CASSKTGNNEKLFF
TRBV19,TRBJ2-2,CASSIDFRGPTGELFF
TRBV6-5,TRBJ1-5,CASRDRGGQPQHF
TRBV29-1,TRBJ2-2,CSVGTSGRWGTGELFF
TRBV11-2,TRBJ1-1,CASSLEPARAFF
TRBV9,TRBJ1-3,CASSYTGGIGNTIYF
TRBV9,TRBJ2-4,CASSATPEWTGRDIQYF
TRBV6-5,TRBJ1-5,CASSPTPSNQPQHF
TRBV4-2,TRBJ2-1,CASSPRLAGGEYNEQFF
TRBV24-1,TRBJ2-1,CATGREVYNEQFF
TRBV5-1,TRBJ1-2,CASSWDDRGRGGGYTF
TRBV29-1,TRBJ1-1,CSVRGQVFAEVNTEAFF
TRBV11-2,TRBJ2-3,CASSSGRSGATDTQYF
TRBV19,TRBJ2-2,CASRRGTDTGELFF
TRBV5-1,TRBJ2-2,CASSLGGSSTGELFF